This T cell receptor (beta chain) was retrieved from a study of blood T cell repertoires in COVID-19. Generated by immunoSEQ multiplex PCR, the TCRdb table keeps only in-frame clones and is missing some. This sample has 150,000 to 180,000 clones, with roughly 80% found just once. This clone was counted once. Germline V CDR1 and CDR2: SGHAT, FQNNGV. V lost 3 bases, J lost 1 base, and 9 bases lay in between. This CDR3 contains 14 residues. The chain is built from TRBV11-2 and TRBJ1-1; no clear D gene. The sequencing input was peripheral blood. This TCR came from a woman between 55 and 75 years old with acute or convalescent COVID-19. CDR3 sequence (DNA): TGTGCCAGCAGCTTCACAGACCAGAACACTGAAGCTTTCTTT. It is translated as CASSFTDQNTEAFF.